This TCR beta chain was documented in a study of cytomegalovirus exposure and HLA in healthy donors. Sequencing was performed with immunoSEQ multiplex PCR; in TCRdb, only in-frame clones are kept and a portion is missing. This table holds fewer than 60,000 clones, approximately 92% found once. Study results and limitations: Subsequent analysis of the 100 to 150 validation repertoires found a tendency for first-cohort TCR clusters to co-occur.

As concerns this clone: Its target is unknown.

Material: PBMCs. The TCR was taken from a woman between 18 and 30 years old in good health and CMV-seronegative.

CDR3 protein: CASILYGGTQYF. The CDR3, as DNA: TGTGCCAGCATACTATACGGGGGTACGCAGTATTTT. This sequence joins TRBV6-1 and TRBJ2-3; D possibly corresponds to TRBD2 (6 bases). Germline V CDR1 and CDR2: MNHNS, SASEGT. Trimming took off 7 bases at V and 8 bases at J, with 13 bases between the two ends. The CDR3 has 12 residues.